The rows below give T cell receptor beta chains drawn from one sample of a study of control samples from healthy donors and cancer patients. Repertoires were generated with immunoSEQ multiplex PCR, while TCRdb's copy carries only in-frame clones and drops some. Here the sample spans about 95,000 clones, approximately 93% being singletons. The sequencing sample was made of blood. These receptors were taken from a woman in her thirties in good health. The conserved cysteine and the conserved F or W are not part of the CDR3 here. D genes are given only for firm matches.

d_call j_call v_call cdr3_aa
- TRBJ2-7 TRBV7-7 ASSPPSAGIHEQY
- TRBJ1-5 TRBV5-4 ASSPGWDQPQH
TRBD1 TRBJ1-4 TRBV19 ASKNDRATTNEKLF
TRBD1 TRBJ1-1 TRBV11-2 ASSLDRGGKAF
TRBD1 TRBJ2-1 TRBV30 AWSALGQGGNEQF
- TRBJ1-4 TRBV27 ASSLEGEEKLF
TRBD1 TRBJ2-7 TRBV6-6 ATRTGRNEQY
- TRBJ1-1 TRBV2 ASSEGDSEAF
- TRBJ2-7 TRBV5-1 ASSEMGGEEAGEQY
- TRBJ2-1 TRBV7-8 ASSSRGTEQF
- TRBJ1-1 TRBV5-1 ASTPGAGWTEAF
- TRBJ1-3 TRBV2 ASIPGSGNTIY
TRBD2 TRBJ2-5 TRBV3-1/TRBV3-2 ASSQGPAGGRETQY
- TRBJ2-1 TRBV3-1/TRBV3-2 ASSQVVGSPAYNEQF
TRBD2 TRBJ2-3 TRBV7-3 ASSPSGGTDTQY
- TRBJ2-3 TRBV24-1 ATSDGPLVDTQY
- TRBJ1-3 TRBV9 ASSSGESGNTIY
- TRBJ1-1 TRBV11-1 ASSSRTAMNTEAF
TRBD1 TRBJ1-1 TRBV9 ASSVGGGVYTEAF
- TRBJ1-1 TRBV19 ASSIDPARAEAF
- TRBJ2-1 TRBV24-1 ATSDTQGPSQF
TRBD2 TRBJ2-1 TRBV6-4 ASSSGTSGGAEEQF
TRBD1 TRBJ1-2 TRBV10-3 AISPSSTGLDYGYT
TRBD1 TRBJ2-7 TRBV6-6 ASSYKDRDYEQY
- TRBJ1-1 TRBV5-6 ASSFAGPGDTEAF
- TRBJ1-5 TRBV30 AWNGTPNQPQH
TRBD2 TRBJ2-7 TRBV3-1/TRBV3-2 ASSPASGSSYEQY
TRBD1 TRBJ1-6 TRBV7-4 ASSQGAGVHTPDSPLH
- TRBJ2-1 TRBV3-1/TRBV3-2 ASSSGQFGNEQF
TRBD2 TRBJ2-2 TRBV3-1/TRBV3-2 ASSRGLAGNTGELF
TRBD1 TRBJ2-5 TRBV7-3 ASSLNGQARTQY
- TRBJ1-5 TRBV3-1/TRBV3-2 ASSQGGTGQPQH
TRBD2 TRBJ2-3 TRBV6-2/TRBV6-3 ASSYGLAGVDTQY
TRBD1 TRBJ1-1 TRBV6-5 ASRRTGGASEAF
TRBD1 TRBJ1-2 TRBV5-1 ASSSTGGLSGYT
TRBD2 TRBJ2-5 TRBV24-1 ATSASGGVETQY
TRBD2 TRBJ2-7 TRBV7-2 ASRLAGSASEQY
- TRBJ2-1 TRBV11-2 ASSFIQTINEQF
TRBD2 TRBJ2-4 TRBV7-9 ASSLTSDGSIQY
- TRBJ2-2 TRBV12-3/TRBV12-4 ASSLRVTGELF
- TRBJ1-2 TRBV9 ASSGERNYGYT
- TRBJ1-2 TRBV15 ATSRSGSVNYGYT
TRBD1 TRBJ2-7 TRBV7-9 ASSLGRGPSYEQY
- TRBJ1-1 TRBV4-1 ASSQLQTHTEAF
- TRBJ1-1 TRBV29-1 SVGHFSNRNTEAF
TRBD2 TRBJ2-2 TRBV5-1 ASSLFRGGGGGELF
- TRBJ2-7 TRBV11-2 ASSLSPAYEQY